This TCR beta chain emerged from a study of blood T cell repertoires in COVID-19. At the level of the study: Samples of COVID-19 (acute and convalescent) were obtained from the United States, Italy and Spain.

Seattle patient enrollment occurred during active infection, with longitudinal follow-up thereafter. The junction had 6 bases not matched to a gene; V was cut back by 7 bases and J by 3 bases. The germline V gene has CDR1 LNHDA and CDR2 SQIVND (reference sequence). This CDR3 comprises 15 residues. In the original analysis: Reference gene primer amplification yielded estimated nucleated cell counts. The repertoire was sequenced with immunoSEQ multiplex PCR; TCRdb's copy has only in-frame clones and lacks some. Clone size and V and J calls were adopted from that table, with D and trimming inferred from the DNA. The sample comprises 46,000 or so clones, approximately 85% of which are singletons, and over 25% rests with the top ten.

V usage is TRBV19 and J usage is TRBJ1-3; 10 bases agree with TRBD1. Sequenced material: peripheral blood. The receptor's source is an elderly woman with COVID-19, enrolled during active disease. The CDR3 is CASMGQGSDGNTIYF. CDR3 bases: TGTGCCAGTATGGGACAGGGGAGCGATGGAAACACCATATATTTT.